This T cell receptor (beta chain) was sequenced during a study of a mutant IDH1 vaccine in newly diagnosed glioma. Study overall: Averaging around 40 years of age, treated patients were about 62% male and 37.5% female. Prior therapy was radiotherapy, temozolomide, or both; most received both. Regarding the study as a whole: Among all patients, vaccine-induced immune responses occurred in 85% to 95%.

As for time point: baseline, week 1 (first vaccination visit). Sample treatment: pre-vaccination baseline after standard-of-care therapy. Diagnosis in the donors showed new WHO grade 3 or 4 astrocytomas that were IDH1-mutant and ATRX-lost. V gave up 5 bases and J gave up 5 bases, with 10 bases separating them. Per germline, CDR1 MNHNY and CDR2 SVGAGI (reference sequence). This CDR3 spans 12 amino acids. Data came from immunoSEQ multiplex PCR; TCRdb stores just in-frame clones and leaves some out. The sample has tens of thousands of clones; 86% are singletons. As for this clone: Its specificity is unknown.

This material consisted of PBMCs, taken from a glioma patient treated with radiotherapy, temozolomide or both. The V and J genes are TRBV6-6 and TRBJ2-7; D is possibly TRBD2 (5 bases). The receptor was isolated from a middle-aged man with glioma. The CDR3 nucleotides read TGTGCCAGCAGTACAACTAGAAACGAGCAGTACTTC. Amino acid sequence: CASSTTRNEQYF.